This T cell receptor (beta chain) emerged from a study of cytomegalovirus exposure and HLA in healthy donors. The overall study: An early release of data contained approximately 85 million unique TCRs, which came from HLA-typed donors.

The PCR contained 60 Vbeta and 13 Jbeta primers. As processed by the authors: In a later analysis, 8.5 million to 14 million of 75 million to 85 million unique beta chains occurred in at least two donors. The data were produced by immunoSEQ multiplex PCR, yet TCRdb's version contains in-frame clones alone and is incomplete. V and J calls and clone size are those listed in that table; D and trimming were worked out from the DNA. The sample yields roughly 160,000 clones, roughly 75% seen once. CDR3 size: 13 residues. V was shortened by 6 bases and J by 0 bases, with 7 bases between the two germline ends. The germline V gene has CDR1 MDHEN and CDR2 SYDVKM. Each of the donors was a healthy bone marrow donor.

Input material: PBMCs. The TCR comes from a woman between 40 and 50 years old in good health and CMV-seropositive. V gene TRBV28 combines with J gene TRBJ2-3, with no clear D. This CDR3 is CASSTVSTDTQYF. CDR3 in DNA: TGTGCCAGCAGCACAGTGAGCACAGATACGCAGTATTTT.